This record concerns one T cell receptor (beta chain) sequence. Its antigen is unidentified. V was clipped by 8 bases and J by 3 bases, with 14 bases between them. This CDR3 region has 14 residues. The germline gives CDR1 LNHDA, CDR2 SQIVND (reference sequence). This sample was included in a study of shared clonotypes between healthy human individuals. The table came from immunoSEQ multiplex PCR; TCRdb's copy has only in-frame clones and leaves some out. The profile shows 1.4 million or so clones, approximately 98.5% of them singletons. Study conclusions and caveats: Non-shared clonotypes showed lower generation probabilities than clonotypes common to all four donors.

The sequence was obtained from a man aged 25-45 years in good health. The gene calls are TRBV19 and TRBJ1-5, with unresolved D. Input material: naive CD4+ T cells sorted from blood. Subset noted: CD45RA+ positively selected. In nucleotides, the CDR3 is TGTGCCAGTGGAAAGCCGCCAAACAATCAGCCCCAGCATTTT. It codes for CASGKPPNNQPQHF.